This is a list of T cell receptor beta chains from one sample in a study of T cell responses to AZD1222 COVID-19 vaccine. This table comes from immunoSEQ multiplex PCR, and its TCRdb copy is limited to in-frame clones, with some not included. The data hold 150,000 or so clones, with under 95% observed a single time. The sample was peripheral blood, taken on day 0 of AZD1222 vaccination. These receptors were obtained from an adult in good health. CDR3s include the opening cysteine and the closing phenylalanine or tryptophan. D genes are given only for firm matches. Clone size is not always given. Where it is, it says once, few, many or a class for expanded clones.

TRBV5-1	TRBJ2-3	-	TRBD1	CASSLVSGQGTDTQYF	TGCGCCAGCAGCTTGGTGTCGGGACAGGGGACAGATACGCAGTATTTT
TRBV20-1	TRBJ2-7	-	-	CSASTSRKPYEQYF	TGCAGTGCTAGTACTAGCCGAAAACCCTACGAGCAGTACTTC
TRBV2	TRBJ2-2	-	TRBD1	CASSPRTGDTGELFF	TGTGCCAGCAGCCCTAGGACAGGGGATACCGGGGAGCTGTTTTTT
TRBV3-1/TRBV3-2	TRBJ2-5	-	TRBD1	CASSQALGTAEETQYF	TGTGCCAGCAGCCAAGCCCTCGGGACAGCCGAAGAGACCCAGTACTTC
TRBV3-1/TRBV3-2	TRBJ2-3	-	-	CASSQDLATDTQYF	TGTGCCAGCAGCCAAGATCTGGCCACAGATACGCAGTATTTT
TRBV12-3/TRBV12-4	TRBJ1-2	once	-	CASSPGGNYGYTF	TGTGCCAGCAGCCCCGGAGGAAACTATGGCTACACCTTC
TRBV6-2/TRBV6-3	TRBJ2-3	-	-	CASSNPDSTDTQYF	TGTGCCAGCAGTAACCCGGACAGCACAGATACGCAGTATTTT
TRBV19	TRBJ1-5	-	-	CASSTLWTAINQPQHF	TGTGCCAGTAGTACTCTCTGGACAGCCATAAATCAGCCCCAGCATTTT
TRBV3-1/TRBV3-2	TRBJ1-6	-	-	CASSQVQAGGAVLNSPLHF	TGTGCCAGCAGCCAAGTTCAGGCGGGGGGCGCGGTCCTTAATTCACCCCTCCACTTT
TRBV2	TRBJ1-2	-	-	CASTSGTPVLYYGYTF	TGTGCCAGTACCAGCGGGACCCCGGTCCTCTATTATGGCTACACCTTC
TRBV27	TRBJ1-1	-	-	CASKGNSHGPEAFF	TGTGCCAGCAAGGGAAACAGCCACGGACCCGAAGCTTTCTTT
TRBV7-9	TRBJ1-2	-	TRBD1	CASSLRTGDYGYTF	TGTGCCAGCAGCTTAAGGACAGGGGACTATGGCTACACCTTC
TRBV7-9	TRBJ1-2	-	-	CASSSTGTKFF	TGTGCCAGCAGTTCGACAGGTACTAAGTTCTTC